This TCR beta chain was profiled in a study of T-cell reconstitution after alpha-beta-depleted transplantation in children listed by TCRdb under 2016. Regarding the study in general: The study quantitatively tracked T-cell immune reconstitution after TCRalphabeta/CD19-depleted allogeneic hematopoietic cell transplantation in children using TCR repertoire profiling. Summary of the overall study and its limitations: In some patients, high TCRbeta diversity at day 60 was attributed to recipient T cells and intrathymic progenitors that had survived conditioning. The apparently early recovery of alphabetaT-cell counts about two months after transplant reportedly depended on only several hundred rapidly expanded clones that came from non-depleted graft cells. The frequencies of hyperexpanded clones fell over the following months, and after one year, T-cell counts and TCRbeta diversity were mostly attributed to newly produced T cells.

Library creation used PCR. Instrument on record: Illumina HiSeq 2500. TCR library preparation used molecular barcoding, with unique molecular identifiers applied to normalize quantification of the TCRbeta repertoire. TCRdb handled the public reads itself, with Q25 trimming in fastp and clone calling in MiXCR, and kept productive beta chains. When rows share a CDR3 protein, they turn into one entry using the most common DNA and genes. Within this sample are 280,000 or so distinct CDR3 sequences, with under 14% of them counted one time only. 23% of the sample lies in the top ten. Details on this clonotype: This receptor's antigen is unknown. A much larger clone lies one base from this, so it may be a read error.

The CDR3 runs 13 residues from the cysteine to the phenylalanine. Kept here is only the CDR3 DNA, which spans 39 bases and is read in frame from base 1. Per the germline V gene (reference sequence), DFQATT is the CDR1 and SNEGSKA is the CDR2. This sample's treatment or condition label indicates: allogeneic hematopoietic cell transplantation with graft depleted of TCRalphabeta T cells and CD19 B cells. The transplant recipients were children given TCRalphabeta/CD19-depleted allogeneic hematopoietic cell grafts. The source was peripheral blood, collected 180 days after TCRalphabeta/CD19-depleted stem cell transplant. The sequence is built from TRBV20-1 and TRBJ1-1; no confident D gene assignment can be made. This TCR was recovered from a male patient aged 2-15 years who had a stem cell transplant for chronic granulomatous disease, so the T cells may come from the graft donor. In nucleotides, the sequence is TGCGGTGCTATGGCCCTGGACCCGGACGAAGCTTTCTTT. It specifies CGAMALDPDEAFF.